This T cell receptor beta chain is from a study of CD8+CD57+ T cells in acquired aplastic anemia. Across the study: There were 11 million or so reads, on average, for CD4+ cells from healthy donors. Whole-study findings and limits: Patients and controls shared 25 to 30 CD8+ CDR3 sequences. CD8+ Simpson's diversity in patients was not significantly different from that in controls.

Concerning this clonotype itself: The antigen is not known.

The CDR3 runs 15 residues. Germline CDR1 SGHNT, CDR2 YENEEA. V was shortened by 5 bases and J by 0 bases, with 13 bases between the two germline ends. CDR3 and TCR beta VDJ profiling relied on a genomic DNA template. TCRdb used MiXCR to reprocess the reads, holding one entry per CDR3 protein. The data hold roughly 81,000 distinct CDR3 sequences, with 40% to 50% observed a single time. Sequenced: sorted CD4+, CD8+, or CD8+CD57+ T cells (not recorded which) from PBMCs. The chain employs TRBV11-3 and TRBJ1-1; possible D gene TRBD1, 5 bases. This clonotype originated in a human donor in good health, serving as a control. The CDR3 coding sequence is TGTGCCAGCAGCCCGGGGGGAGGAATGAACACTGAAGCTTTCTTT. Amino acid sequence: CASSPGGGMNTEAFF.